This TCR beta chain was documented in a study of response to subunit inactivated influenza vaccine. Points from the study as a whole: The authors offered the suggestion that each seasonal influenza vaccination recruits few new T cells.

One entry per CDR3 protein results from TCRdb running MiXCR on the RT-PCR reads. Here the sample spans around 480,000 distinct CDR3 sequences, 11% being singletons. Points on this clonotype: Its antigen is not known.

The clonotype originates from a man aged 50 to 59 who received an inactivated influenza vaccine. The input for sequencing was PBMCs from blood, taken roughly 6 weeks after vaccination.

CDR3 sequence reads: CSARDFLTSGGAYNEQFF. The CDR3 DNA reads as TGCAGTGCTAGAGATTTCTTGACTAGCGGGGGGGCCTACAATGAGCAGTTCTTC. The rearrangement links TRBV20-1 to TRBJ2-1, with 14 bases identical to TRBD2. The CDR3 covers 18 residues. Trimming at V came to 0 bases and at J to 2 bases, leaving 6 bases not matched to a gene. CDR1 is DFQATT and CDR2 is SNEGSKA in the germline V gene (reference sequence).